A selection of T cell receptor beta chains follows, all from one sample in a study of vaccination effects on CD4 cells after COVID-19. These TCRs are of unknown antigen specificity. The method was immunoSEQ multiplex PCR; TCRdb's version includes in-frame clones alone and lacks a portion of them. In the table there are 13,000 to 15,000 clones, over 65% of which are singletons. The material sequenced was CD4+ T cells from PBMCs cultured with HCoV-229E spike peptides, taken before COVID-19 vaccination. These receptor sequences come from a human donor who received a COVID-19 vaccine. CDR3s include the opening cysteine and the closing phenylalanine or tryptophan. The order of the fields is CDR3 protein, CDR3 DNA, V gene, clone size, D gene, J gene. D genes are given only for firm matches. Some rows mark clone size as missing; the rest say once, few, many or name a class of expanded clone.

cdr3_aa: CASSAGEFLTVPDTQYF
cdr3_nt: TGTGCCAGCTCTGCGGGAGAGTTTTTAACGGTACCAGATACGCAGTATTTT
v_call: TRBV3-1/TRBV3-2
clone_size: -
d_call: TRBD2
j_call: TRBJ2-3

cdr3_aa: CASGGLTSNYGYTF
cdr3_nt: TGTGCCAGCGGGGGTCTCACCTCTAACTATGGCTACACCTTC
v_call: TRBV6-6
clone_size: -
d_call: -
j_call: TRBJ1-2

cdr3_aa: CASSSSAGGADLDQPQHF
cdr3_nt: TGTGCCAGCAGTTCGTCGGCAGGGGGCGCCGATTTGGATCAGCCCCAGCATTTT
v_call: TRBV28
clone_size: -
d_call: TRBD1
j_call: TRBJ1-5

cdr3_aa: CASTGVGSYEQYF
cdr3_nt: TGTGCCAGCACAGGGGTGGGCTCCTACGAGCAGTACTTC
v_call: TRBV5-4
clone_size: -
d_call: -
j_call: TRBJ2-7

cdr3_aa: CASSSGLNVETQYF
cdr3_nt: TGTGCCAGTAGTTCAGGGTTAAATGTGGAGACCCAGTACTTC
v_call: TRBV19
clone_size: -
d_call: -
j_call: TRBJ2-5

cdr3_aa: CAISLGQGNYGYTF
cdr3_nt: TGTGCCATCAGTCTAGGACAGGGAAACTATGGCTACACCTTC
v_call: TRBV10-3
clone_size: -
d_call: TRBD1
j_call: TRBJ1-2

cdr3_aa: CASSRDGYTF
cdr3_nt: TGTGCCAGCAGTCGGGATGGCTACACCTTC
v_call: TRBV2
clone_size: -
d_call: -
j_call: TRBJ1-2

cdr3_aa: CASSLVGTSGTYEQFF
cdr3_nt: TGTGCCAGCAGCTTAGTTGGGACTAGCGGGACCTATGAGCAGTTCTTC
v_call: TRBV7-8
clone_size: -
d_call: TRBD2
j_call: TRBJ2-1

cdr3_aa: CAWSVRGSTEAAQYF
cdr3_nt: TGTGCCTGGAGTGTACGAGGTTCAACCGAAGCGGCCCAGTACTTC
v_call: TRBV30
clone_size: -
d_call: -
j_call: TRBJ2-5

cdr3_aa: CASRADRGQPQHF
cdr3_nt: TGTGCCAGCAGAGCTGACAGGGGTCAGCCCCAGCATTTT
v_call: TRBV7-9
clone_size: -
d_call: TRBD1
j_call: TRBJ1-5

cdr3_aa: CASSLLAAPSEAFF
cdr3_nt: TGCGCCAGCAGCTTGTTGGCAGCCCCCTCTGAAGCTTTCTTT
v_call: TRBV5-1
clone_size: -
d_call: -
j_call: TRBJ1-1

cdr3_aa: CASSLGTAPRLDTQYF
cdr3_nt: TGTGCCAGCAGCTTAGGAACGGCTCCCAGGTTGGATACGCAGTATTTT
v_call: TRBV7-2
clone_size: -
d_call: -
j_call: TRBJ2-3

cdr3_aa: CSAQQHTDTQYF
cdr3_nt: TGCAGCGCCCAACAGCACACAGATACGCAGTATTTT
v_call: TRBV29-1
clone_size: -
d_call: -
j_call: TRBJ2-3

cdr3_aa: CASRPLTLSNQPQHF
cdr3_nt: TGTGCCAGCAGGCCCTTGACACTTTCCAATCAGCCCCAGCATTTT
v_call: TRBV28
clone_size: -
d_call: -
j_call: TRBJ1-5

cdr3_aa: CASSYSNQGDQPQHF
cdr3_nt: TGTGCCAGCAGTTACTCGAATCAGGGGGATCAGCCCCAGCATTTT
v_call: TRBV6-5
clone_size: -
d_call: TRBD1
j_call: TRBJ1-5

cdr3_aa: CASSPTTGKNYGYTF
cdr3_nt: TGTGCCAGCAGCCCCACGACAGGGAAAAACTATGGCTACACCTTC
v_call: TRBV5-5
clone_size: -
d_call: TRBD1
j_call: TRBJ1-2

cdr3_aa: CAISDKGGRNTEAFF
cdr3_nt: TGTGCCATCAGTGATAAGGGAGGGAGGAACACTGAAGCTTTCTTT
v_call: TRBV10-3
clone_size: -
d_call: -
j_call: TRBJ1-1

cdr3_aa: CASSLAPDRAGNQPQHF
cdr3_nt: TGTGCCAGCAGCTTAGCCCCGGACAGGGCAGGCAATCAGCCCCAGCATTTT
v_call: TRBV7-2
clone_size: -
d_call: TRBD1
j_call: TRBJ1-5

cdr3_aa: CASTRTSGVYNEQFF
cdr3_nt: TGTGCCAGCACCCGGACTAGCGGGGTATACAATGAGCAGTTCTTC
v_call: TRBV28
clone_size: once
d_call: TRBD2
j_call: TRBJ2-1

cdr3_aa: CASSFSDTYTEAFF
cdr3_nt: TGTGCCAGCAGTTTCTCGGACACGTACACTGAAGCTTTCTTT
v_call: TRBV27
clone_size: few
d_call: -
j_call: TRBJ1-1

cdr3_aa: CASSLGQGYGYTF
cdr3_nt: TGTGCCAGCAGTTTAGGACAGGGGTATGGCTACACCTTC
v_call: TRBV12-3/TRBV12-4
clone_size: -
d_call: TRBD1
j_call: TRBJ1-2

cdr3_aa: CASSGTKTGRGDTEAFF
cdr3_nt: TGTGCCAGCAGTGGGACCAAAACAGGGAGGGGAGACACTGAAGCTTTCTTT
v_call: TRBV25-1
clone_size: -
d_call: -
j_call: TRBJ1-1

cdr3_aa: CASTVGGNTGELFF
cdr3_nt: TGTGCCAGCACAGTGGGAGGGAACACCGGGGAGCTGTTTTTT
v_call: TRBV27
clone_size: few
d_call: -
j_call: TRBJ2-2

cdr3_aa: CASNFQPPPGQGGEQYF
cdr3_nt: TGCGCCAGCAACTTTCAACCTCCTCCGGGACAGGGAGGCGAGCAGTACTTC
v_call: TRBV4-1
clone_size: -
d_call: TRBD1
j_call: TRBJ2-7

cdr3_aa: CAIRIAGGPNNEQFF
cdr3_nt: TGTGCCATAAGAATAGCGGGAGGGCCTAACAATGAGCAGTTCTTC
v_call: TRBV10-3
clone_size: -
d_call: TRBD2
j_call: TRBJ2-1

cdr3_aa: CASSSQISNQPQHF
cdr3_nt: TGTGCCAGTAGTTCCCAGATTAGCAATCAGCCCCAGCATTTT
v_call: TRBV19
clone_size: few
d_call: -
j_call: TRBJ1-5

cdr3_aa: CASRTASGGGYEQYF
cdr3_nt: TGTGCCAGTAGGACCGCTAGCGGGGGGGGTTACGAGCAGTACTTC
v_call: TRBV19
clone_size: -
d_call: TRBD2
j_call: TRBJ2-7

cdr3_aa: CASSLGTGFNEKLFF
cdr3_nt: TGTGCCAGCAGCTTAGGGACAGGCTTTAATGAAAAACTGTTTTTT
v_call: TRBV7-8
clone_size: -
d_call: TRBD1
j_call: TRBJ1-4

cdr3_aa: CASSGTGGLGYTF
cdr3_nt: TGTGCCAGCAGTGGGACAGGGGGACTCGGCTACACCTTC
v_call: TRBV2
clone_size: once
d_call: TRBD1
j_call: TRBJ1-2

cdr3_aa: CASSNPGKLNTEAFF
cdr3_nt: TGTGCCAGCAGTAACCCCGGTAAGCTAAACACTGAAGCTTTCTTT
v_call: TRBV28
clone_size: few
d_call: -
j_call: TRBJ1-1

cdr3_aa: CASASGRSSYNEQFF
cdr3_nt: TGTGCCAGCGCTAGCGGGAGGAGCTCCTACAATGAGCAGTTCTTC
v_call: TRBV2
clone_size: -
d_call: TRBD2
j_call: TRBJ2-1

cdr3_aa: CASSLAQGFGPEAFF
cdr3_nt: TGCGCCAGCAGCTTGGCACAGGGTTTCGGCCCTGAAGCTTTCTTT
v_call: TRBV5-1
clone_size: -
d_call: -
j_call: TRBJ1-1

cdr3_aa: CASIRVGNSPLHF
cdr3_nt: TGTGCCAGCATACGGGTGGGGAATTCACCCCTCCACTTT
v_call: TRBV28
clone_size: -
d_call: -
j_call: TRBJ1-6

cdr3_aa: CASTSLRETQYF
cdr3_nt: TGTGCCAGCACCTCACTCAGAGAGACCCAGTACTTC
v_call: TRBV12-3/TRBV12-4
clone_size: -
d_call: -
j_call: TRBJ2-5

cdr3_aa: CASKAQGSTYNSPLHF
cdr3_nt: TGTGCCAGCAAAGCTCAGGGTAGCACCTATAATTCACCCCTCCACTTT
v_call: TRBV28
clone_size: -
d_call: -
j_call: TRBJ1-6

cdr3_aa: CASSISGISNQPQHF
cdr3_nt: TGTGCCAGTAGTATATCCGGAATTAGCAATCAGCCCCAGCATTTT
v_call: TRBV19
clone_size: -
d_call: -
j_call: TRBJ1-5

cdr3_aa: CASRGGLQGEQYF
cdr3_nt: TGTGCCAGCAGAGGGGGCCTTCAAGGGGAGCAGTACTTC
v_call: TRBV7-8
clone_size: -
d_call: TRBD1
j_call: TRBJ2-7

cdr3_aa: CASIPGSAGRNTEAFF
cdr3_nt: TGTGCCAGCATCCCCGGGTCGGCAGGAAGGAACACTGAAGCTTTCTTT
v_call: TRBV11-3
clone_size: -
d_call: -
j_call: TRBJ1-1

cdr3_aa: CASSYYNQPQHF
cdr3_nt: TGTGCCAGCAGTTACTACAATCAGCCCCAGCATTTT
v_call: TRBV6-2/TRBV6-3
clone_size: medium-sized
d_call: -
j_call: TRBJ1-5

cdr3_aa: CSVHQLNTEAFF
cdr3_nt: TGCAGCGTTCACCAATTGAACACTGAAGCTTTCTTT
v_call: TRBV29-1
clone_size: once
d_call: -
j_call: TRBJ1-1

cdr3_aa: CASSGGPGRDEKLFF
cdr3_nt: TGTGCCAGCAGTGGGGGCCCGGGGCGAGATGAAAAACTGTTTTTT
v_call: TRBV2
clone_size: -
d_call: -
j_call: TRBJ1-4

cdr3_aa: CASSQPGQGMSGYTF
cdr3_nt: TGCGCCAGCAGCCAGCCCGGACAGGGGATGAGTGGCTACACCTTC
v_call: TRBV4-1
clone_size: -
d_call: TRBD1
j_call: TRBJ1-2

cdr3_aa: CASSHGQGLPGELFF
cdr3_nt: TGTGCCAGCAGTCATGGACAGGGGTTACCCGGGGAGCTGTTTTTT
v_call: TRBV4-2
clone_size: -
d_call: TRBD1
j_call: TRBJ2-2

cdr3_aa: CASGRLARPYEQYF
cdr3_nt: TGTGCCAGCGGGCGACTAGCGAGACCCTACGAGCAGTACTTC
v_call: TRBV28
clone_size: -
d_call: TRBD2
j_call: TRBJ2-7

cdr3_aa: CASSERVPWTEAFF
cdr3_nt: TGTGCCAGCAGTGAAAGGGTCCCATGGACTGAAGCTTTCTTT
v_call: TRBV6-1
clone_size: -
d_call: -
j_call: TRBJ1-1

cdr3_aa: CASSLGTGGRAYNEQFF
cdr3_nt: TGTGCCAGCAGCTTAGGAACTGGCGGGAGGGCCTACAATGAGCAGTTCTTC
v_call: TRBV11-3
clone_size: -
d_call: TRBD2
j_call: TRBJ2-1

cdr3_aa: CATRRGPDHGELFF
cdr3_nt: TGTGCCACCAGGAGGGGCCCCGACCACGGGGAGCTGTTTTTT
v_call: TRBV27
clone_size: -
d_call: -
j_call: TRBJ2-2

cdr3_aa: CASSPGTSYTGELFF
cdr3_nt: TGTGCCAGCAGTCCCGGGACTTCCTACACCGGGGAGCTGTTTTTT
v_call: TRBV6-5
clone_size: -
d_call: -
j_call: TRBJ2-2

cdr3_aa: CASSLEPGLVAREQYF
cdr3_nt: TGTGCCAGCAGCTTGGAACCGGGACTAGTGGCTCGCGAGCAGTACTTC
v_call: TRBV5-4
clone_size: -
d_call: TRBD2
j_call: TRBJ2-7

cdr3_aa: CAWRVGAFGYTF
cdr3_nt: TGTGCCTGGAGGGTAGGGGCATTTGGCTACACCTTC
v_call: TRBV30
clone_size: -
d_call: -
j_call: TRBJ1-2

cdr3_aa: CASSLRPGSLNTPYHNYPYEQYF
cdr3_nt: TGCGCCAGCAGTTTGCGGCCGGGATCACTAAATACTCCGTACCACAATTACCCCTACGAGCAGTACTTC
v_call: TRBV5-1
clone_size: once
d_call: -
j_call: TRBJ2-7

cdr3_aa: CASSERRLDVSTDTQYF
cdr3_nt: TGTGCCAGCAGTGAAAGAAGACTCGACGTTAGCACAGATACGCAGTATTTT
v_call: TRBV2
clone_size: -
d_call: -
j_call: TRBJ2-3

cdr3_aa: CASSRGRRGKGGNTIYF
cdr3_nt: TGTGCCAGCAGCCGTGGGAGGAGAGGAAAAGGAGGAAACACCATATATTTT
v_call: TRBV7-2
clone_size: -
d_call: -
j_call: TRBJ1-3

cdr3_aa: CASSTRTGGVWEQFF
cdr3_nt: TGTGCCAGCAGTACACGGACGGGGGGTGTCTGGGAGCAGTTCTTC
v_call: TRBV27
clone_size: -
d_call: TRBD2
j_call: TRBJ2-1